The rows below give T cell receptor beta chains drawn from one sample of a study of blood T cells in healthy people across ages. TCRdb fed the 5' RACE reads into MiXCR, producing one record per CDR3 protein. The table shows about 640,000 distinct CDR3 sequences, with about 53% occurring only once. Sequencing was performed on blood. Receptor source: a man in his fifties or sixties in good health. Each CDR3 is given with its conserved first and last residue. Fields, in order: V gene, D gene, clone size, J gene, CDR3 protein, CDR3 DNA. The D gene is left open where the match is weak. Clone size is given for some rows only: seen once, a few or many times, or a class if the clone is expanded.

v_gene: TRBV5-1
d_gene: TRBD1
abundance: -
j_gene: TRBJ2-5
CDR3aa: CASTPWGQQETQYF
CDR3nt: TGCGCCAGCACCCCTTGGGGACAGCAAGAGACCCAGTACTTC

v_gene: TRBV28
d_gene: TRBD2
abundance: -
j_gene: TRBJ2-5
CDR3aa: CASSLAGATETQYF
CDR3nt: TGTGCCAGCAGCCTAGCGGGAGCAACAGAGACCCAGTACTTC

v_gene: TRBV5-1
d_gene: TRBD1
abundance: -
j_gene: TRBJ2-7
CDR3aa: CASRTDRDEQYF
CDR3nt: TGCGCCAGCAGGACTGACAGGGACGAGCAGTACTTC

v_gene: TRBV6-2/TRBV6-3
d_gene: TRBD1
abundance: -
j_gene: TRBJ1-1
CDR3aa: CASSYSDRATEAFF
CDR3nt: TGTGCCAGCAGTTACTCCGACAGGGCCACTGAAGCTTTCTTT

v_gene: TRBV7-2
d_gene: -
abundance: -
j_gene: TRBJ2-4
CDR3aa: CASSPALGHQYF
CDR3nt: TGTGCCAGCAGCCCCGCCCTAGGCCACCAGTACTTC

v_gene: TRBV28
d_gene: -
abundance: -
j_gene: TRBJ1-1
CDR3aa: CASTLGGGMNTEAFF
CDR3nt: TGTGCCAGCACCCTCGGAGGCGGGATGAACACTGAAGCTTTCTTT

v_gene: TRBV12-3/TRBV12-4
d_gene: TRBD2
abundance: few
j_gene: TRBJ2-1
CDR3aa: CASSFGRAGGREQFF
CDR3nt: TGTGCCAGCAGTTTTGGTCGGGCGGGGGGGCGAGAGCAGTTCTTC

v_gene: TRBV29-1
d_gene: -
abundance: -
j_gene: TRBJ2-5
CDR3aa: CSVALGETQYF
CDR3nt: TGCAGCGTTGCGTTGGGGGAGACCCAGTACTTC

v_gene: TRBV6-1
d_gene: TRBD1
abundance: -
j_gene: TRBJ2-1
CDR3aa: CASSEAAGGFNHAFF
CDR3nt: TGTGCCAGCAGTGAAGCGGCAGGGGGCTTTAATCATGCGTTCTTC

v_gene: TRBV6-5
d_gene: TRBD1
abundance: -
j_gene: TRBJ2-7
CDR3aa: CASTPTGTGGCEQYF
CDR3nt: TGTGCCAGCACCCCTACGGGGACAGGGGGCTGCGAGCAGTACTTC

v_gene: TRBV18
d_gene: -
abundance: -
j_gene: TRBJ2-3
CDR3aa: CASSPPGDTDTQYF
CDR3nt: TGTGCCAGCTCACCACCCGGGGACACAGATACGCAGTATTTT

v_gene: TRBV5-1
d_gene: -
abundance: -
j_gene: TRBJ2-1
CDR3aa: CASSLGRRDVYNEQFF
CDR3nt: TGCGCCAGCAGCTTGGGCCGGAGGGACGTATACAATGAGCAGTTCTTC

v_gene: TRBV20-1
d_gene: TRBD2
abundance: -
j_gene: TRBJ2-7
CDR3aa: CSARGVAGAAYEQYF
CDR3nt: TGCAGTGCTAGAGGGGTAGCGGGGGCGGCCTACGAGCAGTACTTC

v_gene: TRBV12-5
d_gene: -
abundance: -
j_gene: TRBJ2-3
CDR3aa: CASGSYGRTDTQYF
CDR3nt: TGTGCTAGTGGTTCCTACGGGCGCACAGATACGCAGTATTTT

v_gene: TRBV25-1
d_gene: TRBD2
abundance: once
j_gene: TRBJ2-3
CDR3aa: CASSAWKASGPLTDTQYF
CDR3nt: TGTGCCAGCAGTGCTTGGAAGGCTAGCGGGCCCCTCACAGATACGCAGTATTTT

v_gene: TRBV3-1
d_gene: -
abundance: -
j_gene: TRBJ2-6
CDR3aa: CASSQEGAPGANVLTF
CDR3nt: TGTGCCAGCAGCCAGGAAGGGGCCCCTGGGGCCAACGTCCTGACTTTC

v_gene: TRBV20-1
d_gene: TRBD2
abundance: few
j_gene: TRBJ2-5
CDR3aa: CGARDWEGEQETQYF
CDR3nt: TGCGGTGCTAGAGATTGGGAGGGTGAGCAAGAGACCCAGTACTTC

v_gene: TRBV29-1
d_gene: -
abundance: -
j_gene: TRBJ2-1
CDR3aa: CSGKRSEQFF
CDR3nt: TGCAGCGGCAAGAGGAGTGAGCAGTTCTTC

v_gene: TRBV20-1
d_gene: TRBD1
abundance: -
j_gene: TRBJ1-4
CDR3aa: CSAEDRGGEKLFF
CDR3nt: TGCAGTGCAGAAGACAGGGGAGGAGAAAAACTGTTTTTT

v_gene: TRBV3-1
d_gene: -
abundance: -
j_gene: TRBJ2-6
CDR3aa: CASSQVLGGGLNSGANVLTF
CDR3nt: TGTGCCAGCAGCCAAGTATTGGGGGGTGGACTTAATTCTGGGGCCAACGTCCTGACTTTC

v_gene: TRBV20-1
d_gene: -
abundance: -
j_gene: TRBJ1-6
CDR3aa: CSARPPGPPSPLHF
CDR3nt: TGCAGTGCTAGACCCCCAGGGCCACCTTCACCCCTCCACTTT

v_gene: TRBV6-6
d_gene: TRBD2
abundance: -
j_gene: TRBJ2-1
CDR3aa: CATSPGGNNEQFF
CDR3nt: TGTGCCACCAGTCCGGGGGGGAACAATGAGCAGTTCTTC

v_gene: TRBV10-3
d_gene: -
abundance: -
j_gene: TRBJ2-4
CDR3aa: CAISAGEADIQYF
CDR3nt: TGTGCCATCAGCGCAGGGGAGGCGGACATTCAGTACTTC

v_gene: TRBV10-3
d_gene: TRBD2
abundance: few
j_gene: TRBJ2-5
CDR3aa: CAISEGSGGTQETQYF
CDR3nt: TGTGCCATCAGTGAGGGTAGCGGGGGGACCCAAGAGACCCAGTACTTC

v_gene: TRBV6-6
d_gene: TRBD1
abundance: -
j_gene: TRBJ2-3
CDR3aa: CASSGQGDYTDTQYF
CDR3nt: TGTGCCAGCAGTGGACAGGGGGACTACACAGATACGCAGTATTTT

v_gene: TRBV3-1
d_gene: TRBD1
abundance: -
j_gene: TRBJ1-1
CDR3aa: CASSQGLTGVYTEAFF
CDR3nt: TGTGCCAGCAGCCAAGGGCTGACAGGGGTTTACACTGAAGCTTTCTTT

v_gene: TRBV2
d_gene: TRBD1
abundance: -
j_gene: TRBJ1-6
CDR3aa: CASSYVTGGYGSPLHF
CDR3nt: TGTGCCAGCAGTTATGTGACAGGGGGCTACGGTTCACCCCTCCACTTT

v_gene: TRBV11-3
d_gene: TRBD1
abundance: once
j_gene: TRBJ1-1
CDR3aa: CASSPGQGGAGTEAFF
CDR3nt: TGTGCCAGCAGCCCCGGACAGGGTGGGGCCGGGACTGAAGCTTTCTTT

v_gene: TRBV27
d_gene: -
abundance: -
j_gene: TRBJ1-1
CDR3aa: CASSLQGYLNTEAFF
CDR3nt: TGTGCCAGCAGTTTACAGGGGTATTTGAACACTGAAGCTTTCTTT

v_gene: TRBV7-9
d_gene: -
abundance: -
j_gene: TRBJ2-7
CDR3aa: CASSPYTGREQYF
CDR3nt: TGTGCCAGCAGCCCCTATACAGGGCGCGAGCAGTACTTC

v_gene: TRBV7-2
d_gene: -
abundance: -
j_gene: TRBJ2-5
CDR3aa: CASSPGIGGETQYF
CDR3nt: TGTGCCAGCAGCCCAGGGATTGGGGGGGAGACCCAGTACTTC

v_gene: TRBV20-1
d_gene: -
abundance: -
j_gene: TRBJ2-4
CDR3aa: CSATDMGDIQYF
CDR3nt: TGCAGTGCCACGGACATGGGGGACATTCAGTACTTC

v_gene: TRBV7-7
d_gene: TRBD1
abundance: -
j_gene: TRBJ2-7
CDR3aa: CASSFGAGGPYEQYF
CDR3nt: TGTGCCAGCAGCTTTGGGGCAGGGGGCCCCTACGAGCAGTACTTC

v_gene: TRBV20-1
d_gene: TRBD1
abundance: -
j_gene: TRBJ2-5
CDR3aa: CSANDPRGPDQETQYF
CDR3nt: TGCAGTGCTAACGATCCCAGGGGGCCGGACCAAGAGACCCAGTACTTC

v_gene: TRBV10-3
d_gene: -
abundance: few
j_gene: TRBJ1-2
CDR3aa: CATRDGNYGYTF
CDR3nt: TGTGCCACCCGGGACGGGAACTATGGCTACACCTTC

v_gene: TRBV7-7
d_gene: TRBD1
abundance: -
j_gene: TRBJ2-2
CDR3aa: CASSRGRTGETGELFF
CDR3nt: TGTGCCAGCTCACGAGGGAGGACAGGGGAAACCGGGGAGCTGTTTTTT

v_gene: TRBV20-1
d_gene: TRBD2
abundance: many
j_gene: TRBJ2-7
CDR3aa: CSARGALSGGGEQYF
CDR3nt: TGCAGTGCTAGGGGCGCCCTTAGCGGGGGGGGAGAGCAGTACTTC

v_gene: TRBV5-1
d_gene: -
abundance: -
j_gene: TRBJ2-2
CDR3aa: CASHRGDTGELFF
CDR3nt: TGCGCCAGTCACCGAGGGGACACCGGGGAGCTGTTTTTT

v_gene: TRBV18
d_gene: -
abundance: -
j_gene: TRBJ2-7
CDR3aa: CASSDTVYEQYF
CDR3nt: TGTGCCAGCTCTGATACAGTCTACGAGCAGTACTTC

v_gene: TRBV5-1
d_gene: TRBD1
abundance: -
j_gene: TRBJ1-4
CDR3aa: CASSLGDRGSEELFF
CDR3nt: TGCGCCAGCAGCTTGGGGGACAGGGGAAGTGAAGAACTGTTTTTT

v_gene: TRBV7-2
d_gene: -
abundance: once
j_gene: TRBJ2-3
CDR3aa: CASSLWASVTETQYF
CDR3nt: TGTGCCAGCAGCTTATGGGCGAGCGTCACAGAGACGCAGTATTTT